Shown below are 3 T cell receptor beta chains from a single sample sequenced in a study of cytomegalovirus exposure and HLA in healthy donors listed by TCRdb under 2017. Libraries were constructed by the immunoSEQ multiplex PCR assay. A mixture of 60 forward primers for TCR Vbeta segments and 13 reverse primers for TCR Jbeta segments was used in the multiplex PCR. Entries here come from immuneACCESS through TCRdb and include only in-frame sequences with V and J called. Some clones fail to appear in such tables; in the studies checked, an unresolved V gene covers under half of the shortfall, and the cause of the remainder is unknown. Present in this sample are 60,000 to 65,000 clones, around 87% of which were seen just once. The ten largest clonotypes hold 1.4% of the sample. Material: PBMCs. Receptors originate from a man aged 18 to 35 in good health and CMV-seronegative.

This chain connects TRBV5-1 to TRBJ2-7, with 8 bases fitting TRBD1. CDR3 length equals 17 residues. V shed 4 bases and J 3 bases; nucleotides not matched to a gene: 15. Germline CDR1 SGHRS, CDR2 YFSETQ. CDR3 amino acids: CASSPGTGLGGVYEQYF. In DNA, the CDR3 is TGCGCCAGCAGCCCCGGGACAGGCCTCGGTGGTGTCTACGAGCAGTACTTC.

J is TRBJ1-5 and V is TRBV5-6; unclear D gene. The CDR3 extends over 14 amino acids. V was cut by 1 base and J by 2 bases, with 7 bases left in between. Germline values: CDR1 SGHDT, CDR2 YYEEEE. In DNA, the CDR3 is TGTGCCAGCAGCTTGCTCGAGGGCAATCAGCCCCAGCATTTT. Translating it yields CASSLLEGNQPQHF.

This chain uses TRBV2 with TRBJ2-5; TRBD1 might be the D (5 bases). Per the germline V gene, CDR1 is SNHLY and CDR2 is FYNNEI. The CDR3 covers 13 residues. V lost 5 bases, J lost 1 base, and 8 bases lay in between. CDR3 DNA sequence: TGTGCCAGCAGTCTGACAGTCCAAGAGACCCAGTACTTC. This sequence encodes CASSLTVQETQYF.